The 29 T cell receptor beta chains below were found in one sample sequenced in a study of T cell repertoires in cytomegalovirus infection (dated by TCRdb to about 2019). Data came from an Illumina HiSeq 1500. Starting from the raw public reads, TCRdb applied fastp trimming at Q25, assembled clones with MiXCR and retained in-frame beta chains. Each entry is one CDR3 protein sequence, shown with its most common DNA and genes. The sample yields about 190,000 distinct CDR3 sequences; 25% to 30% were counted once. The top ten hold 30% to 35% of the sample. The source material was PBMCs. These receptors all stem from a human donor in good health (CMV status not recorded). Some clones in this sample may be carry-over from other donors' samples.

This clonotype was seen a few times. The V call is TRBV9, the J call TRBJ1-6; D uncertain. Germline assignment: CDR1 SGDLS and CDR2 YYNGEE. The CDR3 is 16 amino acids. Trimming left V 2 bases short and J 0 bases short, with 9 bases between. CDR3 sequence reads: CASSVGSSSYNSPLHF. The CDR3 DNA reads TGTGCCAGCAGCGTGGGGTCCAGCTCCTATAATTCACCCCTCCACTTT.

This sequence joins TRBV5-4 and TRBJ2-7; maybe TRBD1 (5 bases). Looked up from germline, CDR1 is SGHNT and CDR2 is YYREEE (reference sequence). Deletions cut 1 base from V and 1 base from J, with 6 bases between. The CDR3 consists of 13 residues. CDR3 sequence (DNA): TGTGCCAGCAGCTTGCAGGGTTCCTACGAGCAGTACTTC. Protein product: CASSLQGSYEQYF.

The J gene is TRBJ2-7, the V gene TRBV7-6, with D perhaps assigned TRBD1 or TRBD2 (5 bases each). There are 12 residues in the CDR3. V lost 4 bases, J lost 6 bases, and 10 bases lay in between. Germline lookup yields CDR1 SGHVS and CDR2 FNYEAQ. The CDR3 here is CASSWDGFEQYF. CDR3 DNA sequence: TGTGCCAGCAGCTGGGACGGATTCGAGCAGTACTTC.

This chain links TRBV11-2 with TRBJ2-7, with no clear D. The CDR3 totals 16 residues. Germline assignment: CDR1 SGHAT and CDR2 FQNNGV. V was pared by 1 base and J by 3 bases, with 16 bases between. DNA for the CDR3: TGTGCCAGCAGCTTAGCGGGCAGAAAGTTGCTCTACGAGCAGTACTTC. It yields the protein CASSLAGRKLLYEQYF.

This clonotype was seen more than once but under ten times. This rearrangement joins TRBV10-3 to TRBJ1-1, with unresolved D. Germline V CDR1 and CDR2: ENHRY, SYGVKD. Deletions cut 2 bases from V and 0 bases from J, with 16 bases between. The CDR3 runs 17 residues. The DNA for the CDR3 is TGTGCCATCAGTGAGAACAACCCCGGGTCGCTGAACACTGAAGCTTTCTTT. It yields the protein CAISENNPGSLNTEAFF.

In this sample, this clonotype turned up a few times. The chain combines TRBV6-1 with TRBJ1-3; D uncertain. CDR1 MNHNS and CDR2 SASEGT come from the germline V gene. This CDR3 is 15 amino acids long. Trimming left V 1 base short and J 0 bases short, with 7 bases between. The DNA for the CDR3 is TGTGCCAGCAGTGAAGGAAGCGTCTCTGGAAACACCATATATTTT. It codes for CASSEGSVSGNTIYF.

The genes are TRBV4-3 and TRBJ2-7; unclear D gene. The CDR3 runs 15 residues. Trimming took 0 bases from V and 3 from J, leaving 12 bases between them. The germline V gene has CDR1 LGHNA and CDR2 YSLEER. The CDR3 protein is CASSQDRLTVYEQYF. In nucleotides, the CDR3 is TGCGCCAGCAGCCAAGATAGGCTAACGGTCTACGAGCAGTACTTC.

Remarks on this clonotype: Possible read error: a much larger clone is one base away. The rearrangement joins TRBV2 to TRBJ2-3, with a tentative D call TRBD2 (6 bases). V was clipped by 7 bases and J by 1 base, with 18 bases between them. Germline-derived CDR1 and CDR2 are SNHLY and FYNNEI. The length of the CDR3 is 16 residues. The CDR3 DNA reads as TGTGCCAGCAATCAAGCGGTAACGGGGGGCACAGATACGCAGTATTTT. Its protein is CASNQAVTGGTDTQYF.

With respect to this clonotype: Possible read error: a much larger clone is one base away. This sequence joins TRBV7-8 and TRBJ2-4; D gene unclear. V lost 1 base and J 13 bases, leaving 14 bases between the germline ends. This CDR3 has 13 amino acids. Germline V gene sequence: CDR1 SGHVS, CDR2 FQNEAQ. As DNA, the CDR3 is TGTGCCAGCAGCTTAGTCCCAAACGGCATGCAGTACTTC. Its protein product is CASSLVPNGMQYF. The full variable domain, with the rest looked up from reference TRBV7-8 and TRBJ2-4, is GAGVSQSPRYKVAKRGQDVALRCDPISGHVSLFWYQQALGQGPEFLTYFQNEAQLDKSGLPSDRFFAERPEGSVSTLKIQRTQQEDSAVYLCASSLVPNGMQYFGAGTRLSVL.

CDR3: CSGWDREGNTEAFF. Here the CDR3 DNA reads TGCAGCGGATGGGACAGGGAAGGGAACACTGAAGCTTTCTTT. This chain links TRBV29-1 with TRBJ1-1; 9 positions agree with TRBD1. Trimming at V came to 7 bases and at J to 1 base, leaving 7 bases not matched to a gene. Germline V lookup: CDR1 SQVTM, CDR2 ANQGSEA. The CDR3 extends over 14 amino acids. The variable domain in full, with the rest retrieved from reference TRBV29-1 and TRBJ1-1, is SAVISQKPSRDICQRGTSLTIQCQVDSQVTMMFWYRQQPGQSLTLIATANQGSEATYESGFVIDKFPISRPNLTFSTLTVSNMSPEDSSIYLCSGWDREGNTEAFFGQGTRLTVV.

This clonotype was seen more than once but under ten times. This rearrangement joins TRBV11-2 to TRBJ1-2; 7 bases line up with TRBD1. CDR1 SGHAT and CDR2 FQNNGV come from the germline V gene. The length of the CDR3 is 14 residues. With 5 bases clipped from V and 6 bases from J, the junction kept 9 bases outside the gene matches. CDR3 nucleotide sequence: TGTGCCAGCAGCCAGGAAAGGGGGCGAGATGGCTACACCTTC. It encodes CASSQERGRDGYTF.

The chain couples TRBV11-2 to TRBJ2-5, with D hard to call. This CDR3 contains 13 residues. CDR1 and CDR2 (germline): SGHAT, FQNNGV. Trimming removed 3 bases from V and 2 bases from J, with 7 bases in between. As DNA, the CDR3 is TGTGCCAGCAGCTTGTCCAGACAAGAGACCCAGTACTTC. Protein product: CASSLSRQETQYF.

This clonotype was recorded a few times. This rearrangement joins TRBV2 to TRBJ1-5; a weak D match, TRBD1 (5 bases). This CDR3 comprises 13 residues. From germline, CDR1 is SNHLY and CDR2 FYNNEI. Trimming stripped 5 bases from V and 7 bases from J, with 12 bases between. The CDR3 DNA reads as TGTGCCAGCAGTCAAGACAGTACCCAGCCCCAGCATTTT. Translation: CASSQDSTQPQHF.

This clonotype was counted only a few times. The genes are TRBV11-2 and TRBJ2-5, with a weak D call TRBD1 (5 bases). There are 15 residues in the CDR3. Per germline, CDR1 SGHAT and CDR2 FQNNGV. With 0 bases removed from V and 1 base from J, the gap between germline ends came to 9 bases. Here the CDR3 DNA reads TGTGCCAGCAGCTTAGATTCAGGGCGCCAAGAGACCCAGTACTTC. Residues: CASSLDSGRQETQYF.

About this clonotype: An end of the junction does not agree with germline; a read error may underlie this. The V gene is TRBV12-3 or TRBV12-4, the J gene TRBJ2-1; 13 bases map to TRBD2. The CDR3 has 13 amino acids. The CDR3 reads CASTGSGTSGMVF. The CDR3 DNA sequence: TGTGCCAGCACCGGATCTGGGACTAGCGGGATGGTCTTC.

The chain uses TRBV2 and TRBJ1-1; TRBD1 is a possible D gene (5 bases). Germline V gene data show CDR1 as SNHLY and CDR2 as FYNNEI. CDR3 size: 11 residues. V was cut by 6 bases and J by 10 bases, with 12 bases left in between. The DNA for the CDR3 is TGTGCCAGCAGAAGGGAGGGGACAGCTTTCTTT. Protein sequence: CASRREGTAFF.

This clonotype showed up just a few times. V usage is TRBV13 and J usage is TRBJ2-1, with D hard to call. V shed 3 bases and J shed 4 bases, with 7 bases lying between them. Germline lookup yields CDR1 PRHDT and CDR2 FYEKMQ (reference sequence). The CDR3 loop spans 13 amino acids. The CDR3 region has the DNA TGTGCCAGCAGCTTCGGGCATTACAATGAGCAGTTCTTC. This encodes CASSFGHYNEQFF.

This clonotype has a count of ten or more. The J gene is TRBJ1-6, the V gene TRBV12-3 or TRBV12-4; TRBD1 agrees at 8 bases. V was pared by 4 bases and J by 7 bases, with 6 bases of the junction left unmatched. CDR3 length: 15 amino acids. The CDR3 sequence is CASSSVPGGNSPLHF. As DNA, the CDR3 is TGTGCCAGCAGTTCCGTCCCAGGGGGCAATTCACCCCTCCACTTT.

CDR3 amino acids: CASSYSKGRVDQETQYF. CDR3 sequence (DNA): TGTGCCAGCAGTTACTCGAAGGGCAGAGTGGACCAAGAGACCCAGTACTTC. The V gene is TRBV6-5, the J gene TRBJ2-5; D is uncertain. V was cut by 0 bases and J by 0 bases, with 14 bases left in between. CDR1 is MNHEY, CDR2 SVGAGI, per germline. This CDR3 comprises 17 residues.

The DNA for the CDR3 is TGTGCCAGCAGCCAAATGAGGGGAACTGAAGCTTTCTTT. Its protein is CASSQMRGTEAFF. The V gene is TRBV4-2, the J gene TRBJ1-1; maybe TRBD1 (5 bases). The CDR3 extends over 13 amino acids. The V gene lost 2 bases and the J gene lost 5 bases, with 9 bases spanning the gap. CDR1 and CDR2 from the germline V gene are LGHNA and YNFKEQ.

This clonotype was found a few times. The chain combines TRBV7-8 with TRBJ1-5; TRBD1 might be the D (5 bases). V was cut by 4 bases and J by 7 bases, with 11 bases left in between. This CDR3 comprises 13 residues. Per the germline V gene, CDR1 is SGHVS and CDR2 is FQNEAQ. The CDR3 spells CASSSTEEQPQHF. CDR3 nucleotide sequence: TGTGCCAGCAGCTCGACAGAAGAACAGCCCCAGCATTTT. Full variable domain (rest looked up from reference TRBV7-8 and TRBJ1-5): GAGVSQSPRYKVAKRGQDVALRCDPISGHVSLFWYQQALGQGPEFLTYFQNEAQLDKSGLPSDRFFAERPEGSVSTLKIQRTQQEDSAVYLCASSSTEEQPQHFGDGTRLSIL.

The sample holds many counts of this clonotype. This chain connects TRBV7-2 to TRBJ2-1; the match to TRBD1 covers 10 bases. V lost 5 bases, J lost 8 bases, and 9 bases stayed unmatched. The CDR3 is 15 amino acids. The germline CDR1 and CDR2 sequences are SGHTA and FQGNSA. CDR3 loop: CASSTGGQGRDEQFF. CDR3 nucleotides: TGTGCCAGCAGCACCGGGGGACAGGGGAGGGATGAGCAGTTCTTC.

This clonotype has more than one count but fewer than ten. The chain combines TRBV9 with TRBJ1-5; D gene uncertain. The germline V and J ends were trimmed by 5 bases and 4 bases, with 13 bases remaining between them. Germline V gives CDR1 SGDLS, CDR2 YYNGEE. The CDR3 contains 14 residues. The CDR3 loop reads CASSIGPSNQPQHF. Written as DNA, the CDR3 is TGTGCCAGCAGTATAGGGCCTTCAAATCAGCCCCAGCATTTT.

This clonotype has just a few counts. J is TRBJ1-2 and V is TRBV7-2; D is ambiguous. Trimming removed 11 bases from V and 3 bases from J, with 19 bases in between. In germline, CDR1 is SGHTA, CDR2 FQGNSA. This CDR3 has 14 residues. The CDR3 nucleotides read TGTGCCTCGCGGGCGGGCGAGGGAGACTATGGCTACACCTTC. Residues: CASRAGEGDYGYTF.

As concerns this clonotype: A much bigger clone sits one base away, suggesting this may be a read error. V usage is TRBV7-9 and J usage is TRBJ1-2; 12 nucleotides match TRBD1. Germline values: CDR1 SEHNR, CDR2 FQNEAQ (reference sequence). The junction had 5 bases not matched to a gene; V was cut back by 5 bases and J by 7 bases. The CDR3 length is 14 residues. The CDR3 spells CASSPGTGGFGYTF. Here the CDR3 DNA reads TGTGCCAGCAGCCCCGGGACAGGGGGCTTTGGCTACACCTTC.

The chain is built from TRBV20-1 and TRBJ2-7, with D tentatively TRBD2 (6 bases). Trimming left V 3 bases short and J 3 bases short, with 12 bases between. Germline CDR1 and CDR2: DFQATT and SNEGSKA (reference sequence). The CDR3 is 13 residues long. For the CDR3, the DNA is TGCAGTGCTAGCACTAGCACCTTCTACGAGCAGTACTTC. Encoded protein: CSASTSTFYEQYF.

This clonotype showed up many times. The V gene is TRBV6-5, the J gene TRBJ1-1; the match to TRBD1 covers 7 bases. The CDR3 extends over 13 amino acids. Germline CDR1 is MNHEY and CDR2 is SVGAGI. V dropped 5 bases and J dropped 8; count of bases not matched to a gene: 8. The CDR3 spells CASSRRQGGEAFF. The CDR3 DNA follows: TGTGCCAGCAGTCGTAGACAGGGAGGAGAAGCTTTCTTT.

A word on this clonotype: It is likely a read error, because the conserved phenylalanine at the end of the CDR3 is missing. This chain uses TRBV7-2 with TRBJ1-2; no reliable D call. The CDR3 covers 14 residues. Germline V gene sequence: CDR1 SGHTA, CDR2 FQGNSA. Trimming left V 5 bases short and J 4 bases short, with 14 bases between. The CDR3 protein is CASSPPPSFYGYTY. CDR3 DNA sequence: TGTGCCAGCAGCCCACCCCCAAGCTTCTATGGCTACACCTAC.

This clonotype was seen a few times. This CDR3 reads CASSQTGGERMGYTF. The CDR3 DNA follows: TGTGCCAGCAGTCAAACAGGGGGCGAAAGGATGGGCTACACCTTC. The rearrangement joins TRBV12-3 or TRBV12-4 to TRBJ1-2, with 9 nucleotides matching TRBD1. The CDR3 is made up of 15 amino acids. Unmatched junction bases numbered 12, after V lost 5 bases and J lost 8 bases.